This TCR beta chain was recorded in a study of shared clonotypes between healthy human individuals. Study at large: CD4 naive and CD4 memory each took three plates per donor, while CD8 naive took two and CD8 memory one.

The repertoire was sequenced with immunoSEQ multiplex PCR; TCRdb's copy has only in-frame clones and lacks some. The sample lists about 2 million clones, roughly 96% occurring once. The germline V gene has CDR1 SGHNT and CDR2 YENEEA. Between the trimmed V and J ends, which lost 6 bases and 4 bases, there was a span of 13 bases. CDR3 length: 13 amino acids. General study points: Non-shared clonotypes displayed generation probabilities falling below those of clonotypes present in all four donors.

The CD4+ fraction was divided into a CD45RA+ naive subset and a CD45RA-negative memory subset. Comment on this clone: Its antigen is as yet unknown.

The clonotype comes from a man aged 18 to 30 in good health. V is TRBV11-3 and J is TRBJ2-7; D gene uncertain. The sample consisted of naive CD4+ T cells sorted from blood. The subset was: CD45RA+ positively selected. The CDR3, as DNA: TGTGCCAGCAGTCCAAAGTCGGATTACGAGCAGTACTTC. Translation: CASSPKSDYEQYF.